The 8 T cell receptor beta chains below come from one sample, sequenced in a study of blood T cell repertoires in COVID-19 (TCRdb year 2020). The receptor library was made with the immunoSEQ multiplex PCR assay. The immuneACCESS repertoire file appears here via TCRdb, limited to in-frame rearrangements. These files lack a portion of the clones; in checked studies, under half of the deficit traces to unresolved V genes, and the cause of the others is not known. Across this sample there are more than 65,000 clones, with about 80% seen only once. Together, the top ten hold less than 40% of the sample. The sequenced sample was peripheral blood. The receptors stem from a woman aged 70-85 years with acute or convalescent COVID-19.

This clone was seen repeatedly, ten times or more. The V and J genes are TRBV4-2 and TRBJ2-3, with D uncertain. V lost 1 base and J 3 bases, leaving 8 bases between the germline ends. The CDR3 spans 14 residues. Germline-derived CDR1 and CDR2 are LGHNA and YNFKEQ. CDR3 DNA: TGTGCCAGCAGCCAAGTGGAGAGAACAGATACGCAGTATTTT. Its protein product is CASSQVERTDTQYF.

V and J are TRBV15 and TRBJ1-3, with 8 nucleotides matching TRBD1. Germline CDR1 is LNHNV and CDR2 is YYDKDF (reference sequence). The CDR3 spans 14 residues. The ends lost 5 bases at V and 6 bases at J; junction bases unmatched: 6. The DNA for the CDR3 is TGTGCCACCAGCTTCGGACAGGGCGAAAACACCATATATTTT. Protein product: CATSFGQGENTIYF.

In DNA, the CDR3 is TGTGCCAGTCGGCAGCCGGGACAGGGGGTGCCGGAACTGTTTTTT. Translation gives CASRQPGQGVPELFF. This rearrangement joins TRBV19 to TRBJ1-4; 11 nucleotides line up with TRBD1. The CDR3 sequence is 15 residues long. Germline V gene sequence: CDR1 LNHDA, CDR2 SQIVND (reference sequence). The V and J ends lost 8 bases and 12 bases, in that order; junction bases with no gene match: 14.

The CDR3 loop is CASRSGGSGNTIYF. The CDR3 coding sequence is TGTGCCAGTAGGAGCGGGGGCTCTGGAAACACCATATATTTT. The genes are TRBV19 and TRBJ1-3; weak D call: TRBD1 (5 bases). Germline CDR1 LNHDA, CDR2 SQIVND (reference sequence). The ends were cut back, 6 bases at V and 0 bases at J, with 9 bases in the middle. The CDR3 sequence is 14 residues long.

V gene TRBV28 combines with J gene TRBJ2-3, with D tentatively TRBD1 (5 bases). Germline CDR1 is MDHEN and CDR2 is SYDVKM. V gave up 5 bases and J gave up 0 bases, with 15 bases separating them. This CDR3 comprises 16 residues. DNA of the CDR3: TGTGCCAGCAGTCCCCCCCCAGGGTCTAGCACAGATACGCAGTATTTT. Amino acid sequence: CASSPPPGSSTDTQYF. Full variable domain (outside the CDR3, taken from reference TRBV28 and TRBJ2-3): DVKVTQSSRYLVKRTGEKVFLECVQDMDHENMFWYRQDPGLGLRLIYFSYDVKMKEKGDIPEGYSVSREKKERFSLILESASTNQTSMYLCASSPPPGSSTDTQYFGPGTRLTVL.

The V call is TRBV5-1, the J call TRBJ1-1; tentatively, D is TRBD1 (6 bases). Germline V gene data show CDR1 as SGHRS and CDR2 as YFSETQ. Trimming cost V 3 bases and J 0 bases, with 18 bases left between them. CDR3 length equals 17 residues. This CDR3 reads CASSSGQPLILNTEAFF. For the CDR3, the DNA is TGCGCCAGCAGCTCCGGACAGCCTCTGATTTTGAACACTGAAGCTTTCTTT. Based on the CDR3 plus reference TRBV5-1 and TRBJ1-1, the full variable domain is KAGVTQTPRYLIKTRGQQVTLSCSPISGHRSVSWYQQTPGQGLQFLFEYFSETQRNKGNFPGRFSGRQFSNSRSEMNVSTLELGDSALYLCASSSGQPLILNTEAFFGQGTRLTVV.

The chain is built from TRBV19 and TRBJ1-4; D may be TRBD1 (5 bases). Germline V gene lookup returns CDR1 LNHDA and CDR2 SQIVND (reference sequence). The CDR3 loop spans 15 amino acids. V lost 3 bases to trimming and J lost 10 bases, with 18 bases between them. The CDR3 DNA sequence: TGTGCCAGTAGTATCCCTGACAGCCTTAGAGGAAAACTGTTTTTT. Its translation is CASSIPDSLRGKLFF.

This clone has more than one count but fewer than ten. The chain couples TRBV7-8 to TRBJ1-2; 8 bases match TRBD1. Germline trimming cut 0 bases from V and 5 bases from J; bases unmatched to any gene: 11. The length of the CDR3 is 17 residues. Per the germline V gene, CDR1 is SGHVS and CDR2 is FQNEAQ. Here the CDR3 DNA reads TGTGCCAGCAGCTTAGCGATTGGACAGGGAGTCCTATATGGCTACACCTTC. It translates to CASSLAIGQGVLYGYTF.